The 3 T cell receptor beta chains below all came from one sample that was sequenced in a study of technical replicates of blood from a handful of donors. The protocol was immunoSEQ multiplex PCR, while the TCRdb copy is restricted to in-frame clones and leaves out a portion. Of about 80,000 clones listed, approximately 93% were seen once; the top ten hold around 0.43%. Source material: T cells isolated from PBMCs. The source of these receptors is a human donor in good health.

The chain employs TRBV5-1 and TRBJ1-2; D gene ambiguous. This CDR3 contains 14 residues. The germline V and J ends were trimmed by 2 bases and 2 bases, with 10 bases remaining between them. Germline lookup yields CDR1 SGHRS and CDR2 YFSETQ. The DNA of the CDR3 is TGCGCCAGCAGCTTCGAGGGTCTCAACTATGGCTACACCTTC. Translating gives CASSFEGLNYGYTF.

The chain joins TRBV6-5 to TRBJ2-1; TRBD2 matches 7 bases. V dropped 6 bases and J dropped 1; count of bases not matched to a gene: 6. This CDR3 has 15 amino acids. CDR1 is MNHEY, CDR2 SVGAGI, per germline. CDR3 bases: TGTGCCAGCAGCCGTTGGGGGGGGTCCTACAATGAGCAGTTCTTC. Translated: CASSRWGGSYNEQFF.

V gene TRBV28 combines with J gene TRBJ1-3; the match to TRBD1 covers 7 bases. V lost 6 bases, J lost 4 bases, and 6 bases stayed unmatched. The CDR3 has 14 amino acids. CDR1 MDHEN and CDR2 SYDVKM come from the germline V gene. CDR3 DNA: TGTGCCAGCAGACCGACAGGGTCGGGAAACACCATATATTTT. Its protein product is CASRPTGSGNTIYF.